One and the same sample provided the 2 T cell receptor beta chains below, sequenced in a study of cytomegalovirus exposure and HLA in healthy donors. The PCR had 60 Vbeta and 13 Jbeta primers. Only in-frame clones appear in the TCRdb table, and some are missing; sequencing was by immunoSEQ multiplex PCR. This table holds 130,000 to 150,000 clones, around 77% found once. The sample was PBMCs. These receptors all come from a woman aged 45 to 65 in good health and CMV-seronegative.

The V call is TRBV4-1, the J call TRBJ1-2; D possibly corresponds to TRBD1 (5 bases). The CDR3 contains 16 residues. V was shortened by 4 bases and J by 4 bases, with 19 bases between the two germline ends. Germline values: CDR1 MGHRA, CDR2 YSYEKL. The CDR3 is CASSRGPRTSGYGYTF. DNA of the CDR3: TGCGCCAGCAGCCGGGGCCCAAGGACCTCGGGCTATGGCTACACCTTC.

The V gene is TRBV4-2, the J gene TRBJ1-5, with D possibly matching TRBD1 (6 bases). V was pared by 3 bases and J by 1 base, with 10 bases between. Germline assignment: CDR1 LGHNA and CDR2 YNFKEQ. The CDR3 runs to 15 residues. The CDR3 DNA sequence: TGTGCCAGCAGCCACCGCGACAGGAGCAATCAGCCCCAGCATTTT. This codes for CASSHRDRSNQPQHF.